This TCR beta chain was sequenced in a study of identical twins. TCRdb reprocessed the 5' RACE reads with MiXCR, giving one entry per CDR3 protein. Among over 500,000 distinct CDR3 sequences, around 20% were seen once, and the ten largest hold roughly 0.91%. The CDR3 consists of 15 residues. Germline CDR1 reads MGHDK; CDR2 reads SYGVNS. V gave up 5 bases and J gave up 7 bases; unmatched junction bases: 9. The same sample was also studied in work on T cells expressing NK-cell markers. This second study notes: Sequencing of TCR beta repertoires drew on sorted CD3+CD56+NKG2C+, CD3+CD56+NKG2C- and CD3+CD56-NKG2C+ T cells.

V gene TRBV25-1 combines with J gene TRBJ2-2, with TRBD1 identical over 8 bases. The sample was CD4+ T cells sorted from blood. The source of this sequence is a woman aged 18-29 years in good health. The CDR3 DNA reads as TGTGCCAGCAGTCTCAGGGGGCTAAGGGGCGGGGAGCTGTTTTTT. Translated, it gives CASSLRGLRGGELFF.